This T cell receptor (beta chain) was retrieved from a study of blood T cell repertoires in COVID-19. Sequencing used immunoSEQ multiplex PCR; TCRdb keeps in-frame clones, though not all of them. The sample has around 300,000 clones, 80% to 90% seen once; the top ten hold over 4.5%. The TCR sequence derives from a man aged 25 to 45 who had recovered from COVID-19. Material: PBMCs or T cells enriched from blood (not recorded which).

In nucleotides, the CDR3 is TGTGCCAGCAGCCAAGGAGGGAGGGCGAACACTGAAGCTTTCTTT. This codes for CASSQGGRANTEAFF. The chain joins TRBV4-2 to TRBJ1-1; no clear D. Germline values: CDR1 LGHNA, CDR2 YNFKEQ. Deletions cut 1 base from V and 1 base from J, with 10 bases between. CDR3 length equals 15 residues.